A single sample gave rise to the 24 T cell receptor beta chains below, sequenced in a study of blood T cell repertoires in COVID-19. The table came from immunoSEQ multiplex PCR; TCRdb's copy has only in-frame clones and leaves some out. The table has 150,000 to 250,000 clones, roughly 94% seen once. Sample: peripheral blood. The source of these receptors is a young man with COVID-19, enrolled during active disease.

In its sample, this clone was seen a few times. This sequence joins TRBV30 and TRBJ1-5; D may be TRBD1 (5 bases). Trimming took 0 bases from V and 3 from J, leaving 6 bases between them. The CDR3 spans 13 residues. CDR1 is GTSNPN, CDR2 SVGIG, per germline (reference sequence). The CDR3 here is CAWSVRDNQPQHF. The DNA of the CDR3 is TGTGCCTGGAGTGTCAGGGACAATCAGCCCCAGCATTTT.

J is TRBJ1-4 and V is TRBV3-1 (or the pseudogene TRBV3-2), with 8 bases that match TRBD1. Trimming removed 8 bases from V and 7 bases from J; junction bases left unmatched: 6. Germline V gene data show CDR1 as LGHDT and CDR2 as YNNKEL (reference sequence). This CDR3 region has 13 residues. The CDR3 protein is CASRTGGSEKLFF. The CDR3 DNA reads TGTGCCAGCCGCACAGGGGGTTCTGAAAAACTGTTTTTT.

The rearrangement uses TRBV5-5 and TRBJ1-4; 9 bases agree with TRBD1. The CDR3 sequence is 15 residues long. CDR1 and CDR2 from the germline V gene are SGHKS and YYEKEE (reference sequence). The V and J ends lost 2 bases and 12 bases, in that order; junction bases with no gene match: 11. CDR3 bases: TGTGCCAGCAGCTTCGCCGGGACAGGGCTTATGCAACTGTTTTTT. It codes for CASSFAGTGLMQLFF.

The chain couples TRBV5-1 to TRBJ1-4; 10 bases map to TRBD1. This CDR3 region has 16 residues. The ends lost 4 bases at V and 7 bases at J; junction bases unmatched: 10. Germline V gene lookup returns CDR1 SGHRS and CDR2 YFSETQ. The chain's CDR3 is CASSAGQGGVGEKLFF. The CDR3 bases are TGCGCCAGCAGCGCTGGACAGGGGGGCGTCGGTGAAAAACTGTTTTTT.

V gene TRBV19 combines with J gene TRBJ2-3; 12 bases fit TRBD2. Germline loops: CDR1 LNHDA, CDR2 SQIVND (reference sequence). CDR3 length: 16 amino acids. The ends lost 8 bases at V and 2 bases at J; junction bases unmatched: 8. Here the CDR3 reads CASGPSGGAITDTQYF. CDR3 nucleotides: TGTGCCAGTGGTCCTAGCGGGGGGGCCATCACAGATACGCAGTATTTT.

Written as DNA, the CDR3 is TGTGCCAGCAGACCACGACAGACCAATGAGCAGTTCTTC. It codes for CASRPRQTNEQFF. The chain employs TRBV7-9 and TRBJ2-1; perhaps TRBD1 as D (5 bases). Germline V gene data show CDR1 as SEHNR and CDR2 as FQNEAQ (reference sequence). CDR3 size: 13 residues. V lost 6 bases and J lost 6, with 12 bases in between.

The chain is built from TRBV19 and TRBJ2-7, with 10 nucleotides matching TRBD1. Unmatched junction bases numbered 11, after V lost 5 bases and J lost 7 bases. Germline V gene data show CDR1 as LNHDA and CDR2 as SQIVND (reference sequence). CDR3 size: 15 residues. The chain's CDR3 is CASSSGGQGTREQYF. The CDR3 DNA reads TGTGCCAGTAGTTCGGGGGGACAGGGGACGAGAGAGCAGTACTTC.

The CDR3 loop reads CASSPHSGNTEAFF. Written as DNA, the CDR3 is TGTGCCAGCAGCCCCCACTCCGGGAACACTGAAGCTTTCTTT. The chain uses TRBV7-2 and TRBJ1-1; no firm D call. The CDR3 sequence is 14 residues long. V shed 5 bases and J shed 1 base, with 11 bases lying between them. The germline gives CDR1 SGHTA, CDR2 FQGNSA.

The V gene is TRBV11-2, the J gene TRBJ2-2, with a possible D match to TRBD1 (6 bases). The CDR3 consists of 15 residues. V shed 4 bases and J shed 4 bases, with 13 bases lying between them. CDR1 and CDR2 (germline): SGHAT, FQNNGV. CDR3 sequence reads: CASSSQGLVTGELFF. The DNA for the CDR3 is TGTGCCAGCAGCTCTCAGGGGTTGGTCACCGGGGAGCTGTTTTTT. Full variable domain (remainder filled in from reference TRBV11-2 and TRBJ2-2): EAGVAQSPRYKIIEKRQSVAFWCNPISGHATLYWYQQILGQGPKLLIQFQNNGVVDDSQLPKDRFSAERLKGVDSTLKIQPAKLEDSAVYLCASSSQGLVTGELFFGEGSRLTVL.

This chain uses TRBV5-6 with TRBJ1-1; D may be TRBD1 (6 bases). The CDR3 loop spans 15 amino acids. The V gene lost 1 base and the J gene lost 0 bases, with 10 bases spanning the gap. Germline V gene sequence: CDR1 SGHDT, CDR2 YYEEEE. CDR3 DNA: TGTGCCAGCAGCTTGCTACAGGGAATGAACACTGAAGCTTTCTTT. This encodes CASSLLQGMNTEAFF.

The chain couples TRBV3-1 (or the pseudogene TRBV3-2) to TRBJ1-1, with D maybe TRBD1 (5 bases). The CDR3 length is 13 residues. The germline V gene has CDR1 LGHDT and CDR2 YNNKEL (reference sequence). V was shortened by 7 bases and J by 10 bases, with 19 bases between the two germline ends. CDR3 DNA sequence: TGTGCCAGCACCGAAACAGGTCCAGGAAGAGCTTTCTTT. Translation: CASTETGPGRAFF.

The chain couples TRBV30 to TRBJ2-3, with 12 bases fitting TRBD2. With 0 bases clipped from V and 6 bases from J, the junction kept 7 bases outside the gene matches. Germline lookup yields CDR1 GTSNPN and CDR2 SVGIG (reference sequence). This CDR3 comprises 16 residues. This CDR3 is CAWSVGLAGGHDTQYF. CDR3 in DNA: TGTGCCTGGAGTGTAGGGCTAGCGGGGGGGCACGATACGCAGTATTTT.

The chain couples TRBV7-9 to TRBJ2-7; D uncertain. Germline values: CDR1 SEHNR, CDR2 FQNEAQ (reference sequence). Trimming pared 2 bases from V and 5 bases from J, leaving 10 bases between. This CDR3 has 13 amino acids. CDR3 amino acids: CASSLTEFHEQYF. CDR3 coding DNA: TGTGCCAGCAGCTTAACAGAGTTCCACGAGCAGTACTTC.

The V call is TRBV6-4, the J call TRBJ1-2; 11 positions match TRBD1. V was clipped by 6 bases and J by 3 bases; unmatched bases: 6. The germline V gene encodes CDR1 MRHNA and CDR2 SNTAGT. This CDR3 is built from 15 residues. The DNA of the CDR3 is TGTGCCAGCAGGCTAGGACAGGGGGCAGACTATGGCTACACCTTC. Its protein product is CASRLGQGADYGYTF.

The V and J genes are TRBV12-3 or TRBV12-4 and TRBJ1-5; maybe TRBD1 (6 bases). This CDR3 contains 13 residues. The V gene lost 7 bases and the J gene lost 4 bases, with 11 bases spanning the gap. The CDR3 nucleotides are TGTGCCAGCACGACGGACAGAAATCAGCCCCAGCATTTT. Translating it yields CASTTDRNQPQHF.

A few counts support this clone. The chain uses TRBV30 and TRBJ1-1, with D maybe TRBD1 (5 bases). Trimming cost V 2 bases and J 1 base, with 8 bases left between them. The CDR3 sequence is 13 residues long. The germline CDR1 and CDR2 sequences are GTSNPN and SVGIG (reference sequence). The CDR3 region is CAWSTQGNTEAFF. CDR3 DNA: TGTGCCTGGAGTACTCAGGGGAACACTGAAGCTTTCTTT.

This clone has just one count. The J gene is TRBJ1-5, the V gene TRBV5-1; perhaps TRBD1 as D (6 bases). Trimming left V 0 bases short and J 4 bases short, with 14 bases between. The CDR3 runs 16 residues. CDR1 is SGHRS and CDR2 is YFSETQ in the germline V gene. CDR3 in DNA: TGCGCCAGCAGCTTGGACGGGGGGGGCAGTAATCAGCCCCAGCATTTT. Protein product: CASSLDGGGSNQPQHF.

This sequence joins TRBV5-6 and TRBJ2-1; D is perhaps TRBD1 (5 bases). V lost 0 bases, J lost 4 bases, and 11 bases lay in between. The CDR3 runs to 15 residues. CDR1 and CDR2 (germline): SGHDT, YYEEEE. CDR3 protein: CASSLVPGSYNEQFF. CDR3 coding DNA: TGTGCCAGCAGCTTGGTGCCAGGGTCATACAATGAGCAGTTCTTC.

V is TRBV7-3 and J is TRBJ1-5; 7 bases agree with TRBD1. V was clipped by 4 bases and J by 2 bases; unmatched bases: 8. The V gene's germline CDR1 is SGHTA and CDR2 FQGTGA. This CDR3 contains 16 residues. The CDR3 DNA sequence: TGTGCCAGCAGCTCCTTGACAGGGTTTCGCAATCAGCCCCAGCATTTT. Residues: CASSSLTGFRNQPQHF.

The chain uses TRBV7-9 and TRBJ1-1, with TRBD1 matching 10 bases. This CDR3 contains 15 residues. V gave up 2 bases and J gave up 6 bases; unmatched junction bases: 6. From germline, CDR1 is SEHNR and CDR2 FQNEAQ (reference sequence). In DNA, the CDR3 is TGTGCCAGCAGCTTACTGACAGGGGGCGCGGCTGAAGCTTTCTTT. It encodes CASSLLTGGAAEAFF.

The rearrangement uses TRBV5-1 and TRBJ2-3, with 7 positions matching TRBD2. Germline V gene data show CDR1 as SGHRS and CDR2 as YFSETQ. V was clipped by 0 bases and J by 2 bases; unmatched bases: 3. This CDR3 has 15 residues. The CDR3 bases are TGCGCCAGCAGCTTGGTAGCGGGCGACACAGATACGCAGTATTTT. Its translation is CASSLVAGDTDTQYF.

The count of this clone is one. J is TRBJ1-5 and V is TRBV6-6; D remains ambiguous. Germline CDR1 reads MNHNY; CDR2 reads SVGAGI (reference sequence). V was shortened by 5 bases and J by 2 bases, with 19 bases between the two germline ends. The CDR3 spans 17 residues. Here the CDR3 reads CASSPIKEAGGNQPQHF. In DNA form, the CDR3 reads TGTGCCAGCAGTCCGATTAAAGAGGCCGGGGGCAATCAGCCCCAGCATTTT.

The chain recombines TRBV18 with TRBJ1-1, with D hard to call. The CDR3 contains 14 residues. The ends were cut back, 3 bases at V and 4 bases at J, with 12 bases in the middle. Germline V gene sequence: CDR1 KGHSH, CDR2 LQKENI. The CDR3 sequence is CASSPSLSITEAFF. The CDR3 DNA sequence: TGTGCCAGCTCACCCAGTTTATCCATCACTGAAGCTTTCTTT.

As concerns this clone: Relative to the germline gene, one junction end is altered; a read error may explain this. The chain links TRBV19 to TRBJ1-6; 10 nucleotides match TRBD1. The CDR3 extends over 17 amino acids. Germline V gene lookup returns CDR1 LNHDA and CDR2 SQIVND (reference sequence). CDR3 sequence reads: CASSPRTGQGNNPPLHF. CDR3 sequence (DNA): TGTGCCAGTAGTCCCCGGACGGGACAGGGGAATAATCCACCCCTCCACTTT.